This T cell receptor (beta chain) originates from a study of T cells in Graves' hyperthyroidism and ophthalmopathy. Study findings and constraints: Ophthalmopathy and stable hyperthyroidism were separated by a 13 V-J model. Appearing also in blood were most of the thyroid clonotypes expanded above 0.001.

A remark on this clonotype: Antigen specificity is unknown.

The germline V gene encodes CDR1 DFQATT and CDR2 SNEGSKA (reference sequence). Trimming shortened V by 0 bases and J by 8 bases, and 14 bases separated the two germline ends. The CDR3 extends over 14 amino acids. The source material, RNA transcripts, was used to amplify TCR beta CDR3 regions. The primer set for the first-round RT-PCR of the TCR CDR3 was HTBI. TCRdb reprocessed the multiplex PCR reads with MiXCR, giving one entry per CDR3 protein. The table records 350,000 to 400,000 distinct CDR3 sequences, 14% to 15% of them present only once. When ophthalmopathy did not progress within 18 months, Graves' hyperthyroidism was considered stable. The hyperthyroidism patients had all been newly diagnosed, and their disease duration was under 2 months. Their ages ranged from 18 to 65 years.

The J gene is TRBJ1-5, the V gene TRBV20-1; D uncertain. This receptor was obtained from a woman in her twenties or thirties with Graves' hyperthyroidism. Sequenced material: blood. CDR3 sequence (DNA): TGCAGTGCTAGAGATGGACTCGCGGGTGAGCCCCAGCATTTT. Protein: CSARDGLAGEPQHF.